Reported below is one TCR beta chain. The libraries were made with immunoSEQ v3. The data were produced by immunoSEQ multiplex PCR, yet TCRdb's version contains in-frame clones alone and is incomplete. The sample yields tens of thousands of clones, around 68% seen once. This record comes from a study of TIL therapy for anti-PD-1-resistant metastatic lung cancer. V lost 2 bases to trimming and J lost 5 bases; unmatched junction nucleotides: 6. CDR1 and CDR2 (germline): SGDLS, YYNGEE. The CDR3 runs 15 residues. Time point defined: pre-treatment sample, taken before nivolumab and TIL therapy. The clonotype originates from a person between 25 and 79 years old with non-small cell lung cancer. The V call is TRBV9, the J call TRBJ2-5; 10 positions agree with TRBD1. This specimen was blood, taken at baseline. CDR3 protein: CASSVSGTGAETQYF. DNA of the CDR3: TGTGCCAGCAGCGTGTCCGGGACAGGGGCCGAGACCCAGTACTTC.